Sequencing of this T cell receptor beta chain was carried out in a study of shared clonotypes between healthy human individuals. This clone was detected a few times. Here immunoSEQ multiplex PCR was the method, and the copy in TCRdb shows in-frame clones only, minus some. The sample contains more than 550,000 clones, approximately 72% of which appear only once. The TCR originated in a woman aged 25 to 39 in good health. Sequenced material: memory CD4+ T cells sorted from blood. Subset given: CD45RA-negative fraction.

The CDR3 protein is CASSSEGLAGVHTDTQYF. The CDR3 bases are TGTGCCAGCAGTTCAGAGGGACTAGCGGGAGTCCACACAGATACGCAGTATTTT. The chain uses TRBV25-1 and TRBJ2-3; 14 nucleotides align to TRBD2. The ends lost 5 bases at V and 2 bases at J; junction bases unmatched: 9. Germline V gene sequence: CDR1 MGHDK, CDR2 SYGVNS. The CDR3 covers 18 residues. Full variable domain (rest looked up from reference TRBV25-1 and TRBJ2-3): EADIYQTPRYLVIGTGKKITLECSQTMGHDKMYWYQQDPGMELHLIHYSYGVNSTEKGDLSSESTVSRIRTEHFPLTLESARPSHTSQYLCASSSEGLAGVHTDTQYFGPGTRLTVL.